The 13 T cell receptor beta chains given below trace back to one sample, sequenced in a study of glioma-infiltrating T cells after dendritic cell vaccination. Profiled with immunoSEQ multiplex PCR; TCRdb holds only in-frame clones, not every one. The table shows 93,000 or so clones, with roughly 79% occurring only once. Here the sequenced sample was blood, taken before dendritic cell vaccination. These receptors were obtained from a human donor with glioblastoma.

The CDR3 sequence is CASSVRSSGGGHEQFF. The CDR3 DNA reads as TGTGCCAGCAGCGTAAGGAGTAGCGGGGGGGGTCATGAGCAGTTCTTC. The chain recombines TRBV9 with TRBJ2-1; 11 nucleotides agree with TRBD2. V was pared by 1 base and J by 8 bases, with 8 bases of the junction left unmatched. The length of the CDR3 is 16 residues. Germline CDR1 SGDLS, CDR2 YYNGEE.

The chain is built from TRBV5-1 and TRBJ2-5, with TRBD1 matching 8 bases. The CDR3 is 15 residues long. From germline, CDR1 is SGHRS and CDR2 YFSETQ. The trim removed 2 bases at V and 1 base at J, leaving 4 bases unmatched. The CDR3 here is CASSLNQGAQETQYF. CDR3 bases: TGCGCCAGCAGCTTAAATCAGGGGGCCCAAGAGACCCAGTACTTC.

As regards this clone: A junction boundary mismatches the germline segment, possibly from a read error. The CDR3, as DNA: TGTGCCAGCAGCGCGGACGGGAGCTCCTACAATGAGCAGCTCTTC. Translation: CASSADGSSYNEQLF. This rearrangement joins TRBV9 to TRBJ2-1, with D possibly being TRBD2 (6 bases). CDR3 size: 15 residues. In germline, CDR1 is SGDLS, CDR2 YYNGEE.

The chain uses TRBV7-9 and TRBJ1-2; D is perhaps TRBD1 (5 bases). V lost 3 bases and J 0 bases, leaving 11 bases between the germline ends. This CDR3 is built from 15 residues. The germline V gene has CDR1 SEHNR and CDR2 FQNEAQ (reference sequence). Here the CDR3 reads CASSFGDSTNYGYTF. CDR3 bases: TGTGCCAGCAGCTTCGGCGACAGTACTAACTATGGCTACACCTTC.

This clone was counted at least ten times. In DNA, the CDR3 is TGCGCCAGCAGCCGGAGGGGGACTAGCGGGGCAACGACAGATACGCAGTATTTT. Translated, it gives CASSRRGTSGATTDTQYF. V is TRBV5-1 and J is TRBJ2-3; 13 bases fit TRBD2. The J segment lost 3 bases and the V segment lost 4 bases, leaving 11 bases of the junction unmatched. Germline CDR1 and CDR2: SGHRS and YFSETQ. The CDR3 runs to 18 residues.

V is TRBV7-2 and J is TRBJ2-3; 7 nucleotides align to TRBD1. Germline loops: CDR1 SGHTA, CDR2 FQGNSA. Trimming removed 7 bases from V and 5 bases from J; junction bases left unmatched: 6. The CDR3 length is 13 residues. The CDR3 loop reads CASTVNRGDTQYF. The CDR3 coding sequence is TGTGCCAGCACCGTAAACAGGGGAGATACGCAGTATTTT.

V and J are TRBV7-2 and TRBJ1-1; 7 nucleotides match TRBD1. The CDR3 contains 15 residues. V lost 5 bases and J lost 6; bases outside the gene matches: 12. In germline, CDR1 is SGHTA, CDR2 FQGNSA. The CDR3 nucleotides are TGTGCCAGCAGCATCCAGACAGGGACAAGGGCTGAAGCTTTCTTT. The encoded protein is CASSIQTGTRAEAFF.

This chain joins TRBV29-1 and TRBJ1-2; 9 positions agree with TRBD1. CDR1 and CDR2 from the germline V gene are SQVTM and ANQGSEA. This CDR3 spans 14 amino acids. V shed 6 bases and J 8 bases; nucleotides not matched to a gene: 13. CDR3 sequence reads: CSVEPGQGGEGYTF. DNA for the CDR3: TGCAGCGTGGAACCGGGACAGGGCGGGGAAGGCTACACCTTC.

The genes are TRBV10-2 and TRBJ1-4; no clear D gene. The CDR3 has 15 amino acids. Trimming removed 3 bases from V and 3 bases from J, with 11 bases in between. Germline V CDR1 and CDR2: WSHSY, SAAADI. The CDR3 coding sequence is TGCGCCAGCAGTGAAACTCAGGAAGCTAATGAAAAACTGTTTTTT. It specifies CASSETQEANEKLFF.

This chain uses TRBV6-5 with TRBJ1-2; no firm D call. Trimming shortened V by 6 bases and J by 0 bases, and 14 bases separated the two germline ends. Germline values: CDR1 MNHEY, CDR2 SVGAGI. This CDR3 is 15 amino acids long. For the CDR3, the DNA is TGTGCCAGCAGCCAGGCGGGAAATACTAACTATGGCTACACCTTC. Translation: CASSQAGNTNYGYTF.

The chain recombines TRBV6-1 with TRBJ2-7; 8 nucleotides align to TRBD1. The V segment lost 4 bases and the J segment 4 bases; nucleotides outside the gene matches: 15. The CDR3 is 17 amino acids. The germline V gene encodes CDR1 MNHNS and CDR2 SASEGT. The CDR3 loop reads CASSGDARTGNLYEQYF. CDR3 bases: TGTGCCAGCAGTGGAGACGCGAGGACAGGGAATTTGTACGAGCAGTACTTC.

The V call is TRBV10-1, the J call TRBJ2-7; 7 nucleotides align to TRBD1. The germline V gene has CDR1 WNHNN and CDR2 SYGVQD (reference sequence). With V trimmed by 0 bases and J by 4 bases, 3 bases remained unmatched. CDR3 length equals 14 residues. The CDR3 nucleotides are TGCGCCAGCAGTGAGTCGGGACAGCCATACGAGCAGTACTTC. Residues: CASSESGQPYEQYF.

The chain links TRBV16 to TRBJ1-1; D is perhaps TRBD1 (6 bases). CDR3 length equals 18 residues. The germline V gene encodes CDR1 KGHSY and CDR2 FQNENV. Between the trimmed V and J ends, which lost 0 bases and 1 base, there was a span of 18 bases. The CDR3 coding sequence is TGTGCCAGCAGCCAATCGGTCTCGGGGGGCATTCGGAACACTGAAGCTTTCTTT. This gives the protein CASSQSVSGGIRNTEAFF.